This T cell receptor beta chain derives from a study of vaccination effects on CD4 cells after COVID-19. The germline V and J ends were trimmed by 2 bases and 2 bases, with 13 bases remaining between them. CDR1 SGDLS and CDR2 YYNGEE come from the germline V gene. The CDR3 totals 16 residues. Libraries were prepared by immunoSEQ multiplex PCR; TCRdb keeps only in-frame clonotypes and omits some of them. The sample contains 74,000 or so clones, 80% of which appear only once. Comments on this clone: Its antigen is undetermined.

ViraFEST expansion of antigen-specific CD4+ T cells with viral peptide pools preceded sequencing. Once cultured for more than nine days, the cells underwent separation to obtain CD4+ T cells. All vaccine recipients tested negative for nucleocapsid antibodies and had never contracted SARS-CoV-2 infection. The source of this sequence is a human donor who received a COVID-19 vaccine. Sequenced here: CD4+ T cells from PBMCs cultured with SARS-CoV-2 spike peptides, sampled before COVID-19 vaccination. V is TRBV9 and J is TRBJ2-2; D assignment may be TRBD1 or TRBD2 (5 bases each). The CDR3 reads CASSVRGDGNTGELFF. CDR3 coding DNA: TGTGCCAGCAGCGTCCGAGGGGACGGCAACACCGGGGAGCTGTTTTTT.